The clone carrying this T cell receptor beta chain was observed a single time. The antigen remains undetermined. CDR1 and CDR2 (germline): GTSNPN, SVGIG (reference sequence). The V end lost 5 bases, the J end lost 3 bases, and 11 bases lay between the germline ends. This CDR3 has 13 amino acids. These data belong to a study of T cell responses to AZD1222 COVID-19 vaccine. About the study: Pooling was applied to second doses at about 4 or about 12 weeks.

Data came from immunoSEQ multiplex PCR; TCRdb stores just in-frame clones and leaves some out. The table records 90,000 to 110,000 clones, about 89% of them present only once. Study outcomes and limitations: Rises in breadth and depth of Spike-specific TCRs came after two AZD1222 doses. Mapped onto spike, vaccine-associated CD4 TCRs spanned it and were dominant at 160-218 and 743-854. Among the donors, most were white British and more were female, and clonal diversity was possibly underestimated.

The sequence was obtained from an adult in good health. The chain carries TRBV30 and TRBJ1-5; TRBD1 is a possible D gene (6 bases). Here the sequenced sample was peripheral blood, taken on day 0 of AZD1222 vaccination. CDR3 nucleotide sequence: TGTGCCTGGGCGGACAGCGACAATCAGCCCCAGCATTTT. This encodes CAWADSDNQPQHF.